This T cell receptor beta chain derives from a study of cytomegalovirus exposure and HLA in healthy donors. General study findings and limits: In a later analysis, across HLA loci, associated TCR counts were highest for DRB1, lowest for HLA-C. In a later analysis, a missense DCLRE1C variant was linked to TCR beta V- and J-gene trimming. The presence/absence work took it that sequencing depth was about the same across donors. Some V segments (TRBV6-2 and TRBV6-3 among them) were excluded as indistinguishable.

The PCR used 60 Vbeta and 13 Jbeta primers. Sequenced by immunoSEQ multiplex PCR; TCRdb stores in-frame clones only, minus some. The table shows roughly 50,000 clones, with over 60% occurring only once. A single count supports this clone. Its antigen remains unidentified. The CDR3 covers 15 residues. The germline V and J ends were trimmed by 6 bases and 0 bases, with 15 bases remaining between them. The germline V gene encodes CDR1 MDHEN and CDR2 SYDVKM. The rearrangement uses TRBV28 and TRBJ2-7; TRBD1 is a possible D gene (5 bases). Input material: PBMCs. This clonotype originated in a young man in good health and CMV-seropositive. CDR3: CASSQPQGDSYEQYF. The CDR3 DNA is TGTGCCAGCAGCCAACCACAAGGGGACTCCTACGAGCAGTACTTC.